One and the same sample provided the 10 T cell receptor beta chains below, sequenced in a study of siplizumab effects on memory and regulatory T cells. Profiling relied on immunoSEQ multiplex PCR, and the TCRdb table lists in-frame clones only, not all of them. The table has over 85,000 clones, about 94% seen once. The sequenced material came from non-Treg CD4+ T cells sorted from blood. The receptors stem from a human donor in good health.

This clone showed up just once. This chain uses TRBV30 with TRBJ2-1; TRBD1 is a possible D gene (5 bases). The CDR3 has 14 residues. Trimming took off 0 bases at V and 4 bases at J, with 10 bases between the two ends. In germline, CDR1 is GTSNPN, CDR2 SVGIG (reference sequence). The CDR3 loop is CAWSVGARYNEQFF. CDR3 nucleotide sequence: TGTGCCTGGAGTGTAGGGGCCAGATACAATGAGCAGTTCTTC.

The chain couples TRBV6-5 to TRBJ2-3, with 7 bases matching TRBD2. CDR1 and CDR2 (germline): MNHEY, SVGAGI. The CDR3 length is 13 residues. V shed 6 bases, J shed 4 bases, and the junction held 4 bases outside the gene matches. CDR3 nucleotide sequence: TGTGCCAGCAGGGCCAGCGGGGCAGATACGCAGTATTTT. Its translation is CASRASGADTQYF.

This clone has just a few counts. The CDR3 DNA sequence: TGTGCCACCCGTGACAGGGAGGCTTCACCCCTCCACTTT. This gives the protein CATRDREASPLHF. The chain links TRBV2 to TRBJ1-6, with 7 bases matching TRBD1. The CDR3 is 13 amino acids. Germline-derived CDR1 and CDR2 are SNHLY and FYNNEI. V trimming: 10 bases; J trimming: 9 bases; junction bases outside the gene matches: 9. Full variable domain (missing parts from reference TRBV2 and TRBJ1-6): EPEVTQTPSHQVTQMGQEVILRCVPISNHLYFYWYRQILGQKVEFLVSFYNNEISEKSEIFDDQFSVERPDGSNFTLKIRSTKLEDSAMYFCATRDREASPLHFGNGTRLTVT.

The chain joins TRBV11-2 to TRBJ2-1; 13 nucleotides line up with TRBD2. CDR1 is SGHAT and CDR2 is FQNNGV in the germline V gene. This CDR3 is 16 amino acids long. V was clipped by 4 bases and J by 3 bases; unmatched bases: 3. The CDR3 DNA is TGTGCCAGCAGCTCCCGACTAGCGGGGGGCTACAATGAGCAGTTCTTC. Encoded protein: CASSSRLAGGYNEQFF.

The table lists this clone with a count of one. CDR3 sequence: CASSLLTVANTGELFF. CDR3 coding DNA: TGTGCCAGCAGCTTATTAACAGTCGCGAACACCGGGGAGCTGTTTTTT. The J gene is TRBJ2-2, the V gene TRBV5-6; no clear D gene. The CDR3 has 16 residues. Germline CDR1 reads SGHDT; CDR2 reads YYEEEE. V was clipped by 2 bases and J by 0 bases, with 11 bases between them.

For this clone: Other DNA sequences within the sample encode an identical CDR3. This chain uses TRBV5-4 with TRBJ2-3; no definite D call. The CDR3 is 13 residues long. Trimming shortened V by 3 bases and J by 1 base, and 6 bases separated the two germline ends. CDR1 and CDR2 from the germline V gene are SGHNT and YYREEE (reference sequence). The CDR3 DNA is TGTGCCAGCAGCTCGCCCGGCACAGATACGCAGTATTTT. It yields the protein CASSSPGTDTQYF.

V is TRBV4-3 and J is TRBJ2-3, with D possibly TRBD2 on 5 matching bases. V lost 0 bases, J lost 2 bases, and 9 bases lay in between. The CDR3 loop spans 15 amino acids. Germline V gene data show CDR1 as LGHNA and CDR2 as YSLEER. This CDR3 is CASSQDLAATDTQYF. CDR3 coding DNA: TGCGCCAGCAGCCAAGACCTAGCAGCCACAGATACGCAGTATTTT.

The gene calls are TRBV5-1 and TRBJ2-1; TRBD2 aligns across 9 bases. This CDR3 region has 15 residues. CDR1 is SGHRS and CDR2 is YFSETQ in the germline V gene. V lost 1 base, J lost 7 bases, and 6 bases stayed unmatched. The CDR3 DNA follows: TGCGCCAGCAGCTTGTCTAGCGGGGTAAGGAATGAGCAGTTCTTC. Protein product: CASSLSSGVRNEQFF.

The CDR3 DNA is TGTGCCAGCAGCTCCTGGGACCCTAGGGGAGACACTGAAGCTTTCTTT. Its translation: CASSSWDPRGDTEAFF. The chain is built from TRBV7-6 and TRBJ1-1, with D tentatively TRBD1 (5 bases). Germline CDR1 and CDR2: SGHVS and FNYEAQ. The germline V and J ends were trimmed by 4 bases and 3 bases, with 18 bases remaining between them. The CDR3 spans 16 residues. The full variable domain, with the rest looked up from reference TRBV7-6 and TRBJ1-1, is GAGVSQSPRYKVTKRGQDVALRCDPISGHVSLYWYRQALGQGPEFLTYFNYEAQQDKSGLPNDRFSAERPEGSISTLTIQRTEQRDSAMYRCASSSWDPRGDTEAFFGQGTRLTVV.

The chain's CDR3 is CAWSVLGRGGYTF. In DNA, the CDR3 is TGTGCCTGGAGTGTACTCGGAAGGGGTGGCTACACCTTC. This chain joins TRBV30 and TRBJ1-2, with D maybe TRBD1 (5 bases). Germline values: CDR1 GTSNPN, CDR2 SVGIG (reference sequence). The V and J ends lost 0 bases and 7 bases respectively, with 12 bases between them. This CDR3 is 13 amino acids long.